This T cell receptor beta chain was found in a study of control samples from healthy donors and cancer patients. This table comes from immunoSEQ multiplex PCR, and its TCRdb copy is limited to in-frame clones, with some not included. The sample lists tens of thousands of clones, around four fifths occurring once. Germline V lookup: CDR1 LGHDT, CDR2 YNNKEL (reference sequence). The V gene lost 2 bases and the J gene lost 0 bases, with 14 bases spanning the gap. This CDR3 contains 17 residues. The receptor's source is a man between 60 and 75 years old with colorectal cancer. The specimen was PBMCs. The gene calls are TRBV3-1 (or the pseudogene TRBV3-2) and TRBJ1-3; the D is unclear. The CDR3 DNA reads as TGTGCCAGCAGCCAACTGGCAGTCAGACGCTCTGGAAACACCATATATTTT. Amino acid sequence: CASSQLAVRRSGNTIYF.